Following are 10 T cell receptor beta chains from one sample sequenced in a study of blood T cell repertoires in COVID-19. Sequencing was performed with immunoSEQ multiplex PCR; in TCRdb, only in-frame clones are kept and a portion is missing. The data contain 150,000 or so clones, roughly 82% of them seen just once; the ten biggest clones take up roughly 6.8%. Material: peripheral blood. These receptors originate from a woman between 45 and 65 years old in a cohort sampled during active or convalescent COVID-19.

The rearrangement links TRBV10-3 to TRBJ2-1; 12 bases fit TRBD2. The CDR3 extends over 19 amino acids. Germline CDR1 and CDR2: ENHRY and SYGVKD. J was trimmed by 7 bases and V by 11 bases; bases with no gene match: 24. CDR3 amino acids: CASKAPLAGGETHRNEQFF. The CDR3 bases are TGTGCCTCGAAGGCCCCACTAGCGGGGGGCGAAACACACAGAAATGAGCAGTTCTTC.

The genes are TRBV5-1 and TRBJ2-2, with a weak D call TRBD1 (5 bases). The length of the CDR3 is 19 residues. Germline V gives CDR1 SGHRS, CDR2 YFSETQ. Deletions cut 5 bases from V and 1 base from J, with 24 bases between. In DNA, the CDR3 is TGCGCCAGCAGGTCGCCCCGAGCTCCACAGGAAAGGAACACCGGGGAGCTGTTTTTT. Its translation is CASRSPRAPQERNTGELFF.

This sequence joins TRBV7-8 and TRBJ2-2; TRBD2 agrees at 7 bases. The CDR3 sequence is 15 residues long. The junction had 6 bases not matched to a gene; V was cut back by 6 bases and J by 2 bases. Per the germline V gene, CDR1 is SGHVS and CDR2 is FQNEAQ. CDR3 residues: CASRLSGPNTGELFF. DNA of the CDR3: TGTGCCAGCAGGCTTAGCGGGCCCAACACCGGGGAGCTGTTTTTT.

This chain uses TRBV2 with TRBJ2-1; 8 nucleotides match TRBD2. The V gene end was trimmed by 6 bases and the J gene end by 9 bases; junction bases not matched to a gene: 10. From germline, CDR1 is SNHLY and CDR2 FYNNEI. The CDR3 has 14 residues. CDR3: CASRTGLGFSEQFF. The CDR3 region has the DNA TGTGCCAGCAGGACGGGACTAGGATTTAGTGAGCAGTTCTTC.

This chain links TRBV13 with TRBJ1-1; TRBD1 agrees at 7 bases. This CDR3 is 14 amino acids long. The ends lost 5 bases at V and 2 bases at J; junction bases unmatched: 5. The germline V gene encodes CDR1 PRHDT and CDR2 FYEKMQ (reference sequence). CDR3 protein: CASSHTGVNTEAFF. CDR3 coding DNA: TGTGCCAGCAGCCACACAGGGGTTAACACTGAAGCTTTCTTT.

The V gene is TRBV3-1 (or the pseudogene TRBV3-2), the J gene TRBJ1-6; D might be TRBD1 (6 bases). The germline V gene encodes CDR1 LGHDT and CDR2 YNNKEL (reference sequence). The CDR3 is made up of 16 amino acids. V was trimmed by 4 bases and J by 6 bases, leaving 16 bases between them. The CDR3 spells CASSPARKGGNSPLHF. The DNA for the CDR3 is TGTGCCAGCAGCCCTGCTCGGAAAGGGGGTAATTCACCCCTCCACTTT.

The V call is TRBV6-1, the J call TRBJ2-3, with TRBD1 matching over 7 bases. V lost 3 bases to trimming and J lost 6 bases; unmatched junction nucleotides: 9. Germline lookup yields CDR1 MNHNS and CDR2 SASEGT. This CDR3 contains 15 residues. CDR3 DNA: TGTGCCAGCAGTGAGACAGGGCCTTTTCGGGATACGCAGTATTTT. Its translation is CASSETGPFRDTQYF.

The CDR3: CASRLIRDTKPNGYTF. In nucleotides, the CDR3 is TGTGCCAGTAGGTTGATCCGGGACACCAAACCCAATGGCTACACCTTC. The V and J genes are TRBV19 and TRBJ1-2; D is possibly TRBD1 (6 bases). V was shortened by 6 bases and J by 6 bases, with 23 bases between the two germline ends. This CDR3 is 16 amino acids long. Germline V gene sequence: CDR1 LNHDA, CDR2 SQIVND (reference sequence). Supplemented by reference TRBV19 and TRBJ1-2, the full variable domain reads DGGITQSPKYLFRKEGQNVTLSCEQNLNHDAMYWYRQDPGQGLRLIYYSQIVNDFQKGDIAEGYSVSREKKESFPLTVTSAQKNPTAFYLCASRLIRDTKPNGYTFGSGTRLTVV.

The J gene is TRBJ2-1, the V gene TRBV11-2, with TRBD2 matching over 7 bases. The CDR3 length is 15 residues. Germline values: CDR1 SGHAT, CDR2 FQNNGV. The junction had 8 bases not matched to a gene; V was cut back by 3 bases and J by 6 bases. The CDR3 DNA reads TGTGCCAGCAGCTTCGGGGGGACTTTGAGCAATGAGCAGTTCTTC. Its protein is CASSFGGTLSNEQFF.

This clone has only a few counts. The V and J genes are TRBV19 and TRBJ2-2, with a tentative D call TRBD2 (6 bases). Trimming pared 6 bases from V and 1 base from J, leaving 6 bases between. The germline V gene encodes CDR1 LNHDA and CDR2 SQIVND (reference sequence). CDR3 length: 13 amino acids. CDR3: CASREGNTGELFF. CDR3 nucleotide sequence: TGTGCCAGTAGGGAGGGGAACACCGGGGAGCTGTTTTTT.